The 28 T cell receptor beta chains reported below all come from one sample, sequenced in a study of T cells after yellow fever vaccination (dated by TCRdb to between 2018 and 2020). This specimen's treatment or condition label, interpreted: live attenuated yellow fever vaccine strain. Libraries were prepared through 5' RACE. Sequencing relied on an Illumina HiSeq 2500. The public reads were quality trimmed at Q25 with fastp and then assembled into clones with MiXCR by TCRdb, keeping productive beta chains. Identical CDR3 proteins give one entry, which carries the most common genes and DNA. Present in this sample are some 320,000 distinct CDR3 sequences, 8.5% to 9% of which were seen just once. The ten largest clones represent approximately 18% of the sample. The specimen comprised PBMCs, sampled on the day of the first yellow fever vaccination. Source of these receptors: a man between 18 and 29 years old who received the YFV17D yellow fever vaccine.

The V and J genes are TRBV10-3 and TRBJ1-5; D is unclear. The CDR3 extends over 15 amino acids. CDR1 is ENHRY, CDR2 SYGVKD, per germline. V was cut by 0 bases and J by 0 bases, with 6 bases left in between. CDR3 sequence: CAISESGDSNQPQHF. The CDR3 DNA sequence: TGTGCCATCAGTGAGTCGGGAGATAGCAATCAGCCCCAGCATTTT.

This clonotype was picked up a small number of times. J is TRBJ2-1 and V is TRBV7-3; TRBD2 is a possible D gene (5 bases). V was clipped by 5 bases and J by 8 bases, with 13 bases between them. The CDR3 consists of 13 residues. The germline V gene encodes CDR1 SGHTA and CDR2 FQGTGA. The CDR3: CASSVRARDEQFF. For the CDR3, the DNA is TGTGCCAGCAGCGTCCGGGCGAGGGATGAGCAGTTCTTC.

CDR3 sequence (DNA): TGTGCCAGCAGCTTGTTGTGGCGAACTAACTATGGCTACACCTTC. Translating it yields CASSLLWRTNYGYTF. This chain joins TRBV5-6 and TRBJ1-2; D is uncertain. Germline CDR1 is SGHDT and CDR2 is YYEEEE. V was trimmed by 1 base and J by 0 bases, leaving 10 bases between them. The CDR3 sequence is 15 residues long.

The V and J genes are TRBV6-1 and TRBJ2-7, with unresolved D. The ends were cut back, 0 bases at V and 3 bases at J, with 9 bases in the middle. Germline V gene data show CDR1 as MNHNS and CDR2 as SASEGT. The CDR3 contains 14 residues. The CDR3 DNA is TGTGCCAGCAGTGAAGCGCTTCAGGTCTACGAGCAGTACTTC. This translates into CASSEALQVYEQYF.

This sequence joins TRBV5-4 and TRBJ2-3; tentative D call: TRBD2 (6 bases). V was trimmed by 3 bases and J by 5 bases, leaving 19 bases between them. Per the germline V gene, CDR1 is SGHNT and CDR2 is YYREEE (reference sequence). The CDR3 has 16 residues. CDR3 DNA: TGTGCCAGCAGCTCCCTGGACTACGCGGAAAAAGATACGCAGTATTTT. It codes for CASSSLDYAEKDTQYF.

This clonotype was counted a few times. The J gene is TRBJ1-2, the V gene TRBV28; D possibly corresponds to TRBD1 (6 bases). The germline CDR1 and CDR2 sequences are MDHEN and SYDVKM. V was shortened by 2 bases and J by 5 bases, with 12 bases between the two germline ends. This CDR3 has 14 amino acids. In DNA form, the CDR3 reads TGTGCCAGCAGTTTAGACAGGACCGTTTATGGCTACACCTTC. Protein: CASSLDRTVYGYTF.

This clonotype was detected only a few times. The gene calls are TRBV20-1 and TRBJ1-2; 9 positions match TRBD1. The germline V gene encodes CDR1 DFQATT and CDR2 SNEGSKA (reference sequence). The CDR3 sequence is 13 residues long. The trim removed 3 bases at V and 5 bases at J, leaving 4 bases unmatched. This chain's CDR3 is CSASGTGLYGYTF. The CDR3 DNA follows: TGCAGTGCTAGCGGGACAGGGTTGTATGGCTACACCTTC.

J is TRBJ1-5 and V is TRBV5-1; D unresolved. Looked up from germline, CDR1 is SGHRS and CDR2 is YFSETQ. The V end lost 1 base, the J end lost 4 bases, and 9 bases lay between the germline ends. This CDR3 is built from 14 residues. CDR3 DNA sequence: TGCGCCAGCAGCTTGCGGACGGCAAATCAGCCCCAGCATTTT. It is translated as CASSLRTANQPQHF.

This clonotype was observed a handful of times. This chain joins TRBV7-8 and TRBJ2-1, with 8 bases identical to TRBD2. The CDR3 loop spans 18 amino acids. V shed 0 bases, J shed 4 bases, and the junction held 11 bases outside the gene matches. The V gene's germline CDR1 is SGHVS and CDR2 FQNEAQ. The CDR3 reads CASSLAWGPAGAYNEQFF. For the CDR3, the DNA is TGTGCCAGCAGCTTAGCCTGGGGGCCAGCGGGGGCGTACAATGAGCAGTTCTTC.

This chain connects TRBV5-6 to TRBJ1-2; no clear D gene. The CDR3 is 13 residues long. Germline V gene lookup returns CDR1 SGHDT and CDR2 YYEEEE. Trimming cost V 1 base and J 7 bases, with 11 bases left between them. CDR3 protein: CASSLPTLLGYTF. In DNA form, the CDR3 reads TGTGCCAGCAGCTTGCCAACACTACTTGGCTACACCTTC.

V gene TRBV5-5 combines with J gene TRBJ1-5; D gene ambiguous. Germline CDR1 SGHKS, CDR2 YYEKEE (reference sequence). V was shortened by 2 bases and J by 0 bases, with 9 bases between the two germline ends. The CDR3 length is 15 residues. The CDR3 sequence is CASSLGIYSNQPQHF. CDR3 nucleotides: TGTGCCAGCAGCTTAGGCATCTATAGCAATCAGCCCCAGCATTTT.

This clonotype was detected a few times. The chain recombines TRBV21-1 with TRBJ2-7. TRBV21-1 is reported as a pseudogene. This CDR3 comprises 12 residues. DNA of the CDR3: TGTGCCAGCATGGGGGACTCCTACGAGCAGTACTTC. This gives the protein CASMGDSYEQYF.

In its sample, this clonotype was seen a few times. The chain has TRBV5-5 and TRBJ1-2; D perhaps matches TRBD1 (5 bases). The CDR3 has 13 residues. V lost 2 bases and J lost 3, with 8 bases in between. Germline V lookup: CDR1 SGHKS, CDR2 YYEKEE (reference sequence). CDR3 protein: CASSFPGHYGYTF. The CDR3, as DNA: TGTGCCAGCAGCTTTCCAGGGCACTATGGCTACACCTTC.

This clonotype has only a few counts. This chain uses TRBV7-9 with TRBJ2-5; 7 nucleotides line up with TRBD2. CDR1 and CDR2 from the germline V gene are SEHNR and FQNEAQ (reference sequence). The V and J ends lost 2 bases and 2 bases, in that order; junction bases with no gene match: 5. The CDR3 spans 15 residues. CDR3 nucleotides: TGTGCCAGCAGCTTACCGGGCGGGAGTCAAGAGACCCAGTACTTC. It encodes CASSLPGGSQETQYF.

There are a few counts of this clonotype. The chain links TRBV19 to TRBJ2-1; no reliable D call. The ends were cut back, 4 bases at V and 0 bases at J, with 10 bases in the middle. This CDR3 is 15 amino acids long. From germline, CDR1 is LNHDA and CDR2 SQIVND (reference sequence). In DNA form, the CDR3 reads TGTGCCAGTAGTACAACAGTTAACTCCTACAATGAGCAGTTCTTC. It is translated as CASSTTVNSYNEQFF. Full variable domain (missing parts from reference TRBV19 and TRBJ2-1): DGGITQSPKYLFRKEGQNVTLSCEQNLNHDAMYWYRQDPGQGLRLIYYSQIVNDFQKGDIAEGYSVSREKKESFPLTVTSAQKNPTAFYLCASSTTVNSYNEQFFGPGTRLTVL.

This clonotype was counted only a few times. V is TRBV5-6 and J is TRBJ2-7; 7 positions agree with TRBD2. The germline gives CDR1 SGHDT, CDR2 YYEEEE. This CDR3 is built from 14 residues. With 4 bases clipped from V and 5 bases from J, the junction kept 9 bases outside the gene matches. The CDR3: CASSPGEGVHEQYF. The CDR3 region has the DNA TGTGCCAGCAGCCCCGGGGAGGGAGTCCACGAGCAGTACTTC.

This clonotype was observed a handful of times. The CDR3: CSARDQGTDSPLHF. The CDR3 DNA reads TGCAGTGCTAGAGATCAGGGTACGGATTCACCCCTCCACTTT. The genes are TRBV20-1 and TRBJ1-6; the D gene is possibly TRBD1 (5 bases). Trimming shortened V by 0 bases and J by 8 bases, and 11 bases separated the two germline ends. This CDR3 contains 14 residues. Germline CDR1 DFQATT, CDR2 SNEGSKA (reference sequence).

This clonotype has only a few counts. The chain combines TRBV9 with TRBJ1-1; 8 nucleotides align to TRBD1. The CDR3 has 14 residues. Germline lookup yields CDR1 SGDLS and CDR2 YYNGEE. Trimming at V came to 3 bases and at J to 4 bases, leaving 5 bases not matched to a gene. CDR3 sequence: CASSALTGGTEAFF. The DNA of the CDR3 is TGTGCCAGCAGCGCATTAACAGGGGGCACTGAAGCTTTCTTT.

This clonotype has a handful of counts. The chain joins TRBV7-3 to TRBJ2-5; weak D call: TRBD1 (5 bases). Germline lookup yields CDR1 SGHTA and CDR2 FQGTGA. V was shortened by 5 bases and J by 5 bases, with 18 bases between the two germline ends. The CDR3 extends over 15 amino acids. CDR3 amino acids: CASSTFPIGVETQYF. Here the CDR3 DNA reads TGTGCCAGCAGCACCTTCCCGATAGGGGTGGAGACCCAGTACTTC.

This clonotype was seen repeatedly, ten times or more. The gene calls are TRBV12-3 or TRBV12-4 and TRBJ2-3; the D gene is possibly TRBD2 (5 bases). Trimming cost V 3 bases and J 3 bases, with 7 bases left between them. The CDR3 runs 13 residues. The CDR3 is CASSFEGTDTQYF. The DNA of the CDR3 is TGTGCCAGCAGTTTTGAGGGTACAGATACGCAGTATTTT.

This clonotype was recorded a few times. For the CDR3, the DNA is TGTGCCAGCAGCTTCCAGGGTAGGATCTCGGATACGCAGTATTTT. It yields the protein CASSFQGRISDTQYF. The J gene is TRBJ2-3, the V gene TRBV7-3, with a weak D call TRBD1 (5 bases). Germline CDR1 is SGHTA and CDR2 is FQGTGA. V was trimmed by 3 bases and J by 6 bases, leaving 16 bases between them. The CDR3 runs to 15 residues.

This clonotype was seen more than once but under ten times. V and J are TRBV29-1 and TRBJ2-2; the D gene is possibly TRBD2 (6 bases). V shed 7 bases and J shed 0 bases, with 9 bases lying between them. The CDR3 is made up of 13 amino acids. Germline loops: CDR1 SQVTM, CDR2 ANQGSEA. The CDR3 DNA follows: TGCAGCGGAGCGGGCTCGAACACCGGGGAGCTGTTTTTT. Its translation: CSGAGSNTGELFF.

This clonotype was detected a few times. The rearrangement links TRBV11-2 to TRBJ2-2, with D uncertain. The V end was cut by 3 bases, the J end by 0 bases, with 8 bases between. Germline CDR1 is SGHAT and CDR2 is FQNNGV. The CDR3 totals 15 residues. The CDR3 loop is CASSFPDANTGELFF. The CDR3 nucleotides are TGTGCCAGCAGCTTCCCTGACGCGAACACCGGGGAGCTGTTTTTT.

This clonotype appeared a few times. J is TRBJ2-3 and V is TRBV6-1; 8 nucleotides agree with TRBD2. Trimming cost V 6 bases and J 0 bases; bases outside gene matches: 11. This CDR3 comprises 17 residues. Germline lookup yields CDR1 MNHNS and CDR2 SASEGT. DNA of the CDR3: TGTGCCAGCAGGCGGGGGGCACCCCGTGGTAGCACAGATACGCAGTATTTT. As protein: CASRRGAPRGSTDTQYF.

This clonotype was observed a handful of times. This chain's CDR3 is CASSPTGVTDTQYF. Written as DNA, the CDR3 is TGTGCCAGCTCACCCACAGGCGTCACAGATACGCAGTATTTT. This chain joins TRBV18 and TRBJ2-3, with a possible D match to TRBD1 (5 bases). The CDR3 covers 14 residues. The germline gives CDR1 KGHSH, CDR2 LQKENI. V shed 3 bases and J shed 2 bases, with 9 bases lying between them. Filled out from reference TRBV18 and TRBJ2-3, the complete variable domain reads NAGVMQNPRHLVRRRGQEARLRCSPMKGHSHVYWYRQLPEEGLKFMVYLQKENIIDESGMPKERFSAEFPKEGPSILRIQQVVRGDSAAYFCASSPTGVTDTQYFGPGTRLTVL.

A few counts support this clonotype. The chain combines TRBV21-1 with TRBJ2-2; TRBD2 was called by the table and not checked on the DNA. TRBV21-1 is classified as a pseudogene. CDR3 length equals 20 residues. This CDR3 is CASSTTCGRAGGLNTGELFF. The CDR3 nucleotides are TGTGCCAGCAGCACAACTTGTGGGCGAGCGGGGGGCCTGAACACCGGGGAGCTGTTTTTT.

The table lists this clonotype with a few counts. The chain links TRBV9 to TRBJ2-1, with D possibly called TRBD1 or TRBD2 (6 bases each). The length of the CDR3 is 15 residues. The V gene's germline CDR1 is SGDLS and CDR2 YYNGEE. V gave up 6 bases and J gave up 0 bases, with 13 bases separating them. The CDR3 sequence: CASTRGGSSYNEQFF. The CDR3 nucleotides read TGTGCCAGCACCAGAGGGGGGAGCTCCTACAATGAGCAGTTCTTC.

This clonotype was found many times. The chain couples TRBV12-3 or TRBV12-4 to TRBJ2-3; D is undetermined. The CDR3 has 11 amino acids. V was shortened by 6 bases and J by 2 bases, with 3 bases between the two germline ends. The CDR3 is CASRVTDTQYF. The DNA for the CDR3 is TGTGCCAGCAGGGTCACAGATACGCAGTATTTT.